There are a few counts of the clone carrying this T cell receptor beta chain. The antigen is unknown. TCRdb redid the calling of the reads with MiXCR, one entry per CDR3 protein. The sample has 300,000 to 450,000 distinct CDR3 sequences, 15% to 20% seen once. The data belong to a study of T cell repertoires in cytomegalovirus infection. Study-wide context: Through public TCR beta signatures, both CMV infection and matching HLA type were indicated. Study-level findings and limits: In two of eight donors, the top clonotype was HLA-C-restricted CMV-specific. Public TCR beta family frequency separated CMV-and-HLA carriers, including in an independent cohort.

Sequencing was done on a sample of PBMCs. The clonotype comes from a human donor in good health (CMV status not recorded). Some clones in this sample may be carry-over from other donors' samples.

CDR3 in amino acids: CATSGERAEQFF. CDR3 sequence (DNA): TGTGCCACCAGCGGGGAGAGGGCTGAGCAGTTCTTC. This rearrangement joins TRBV15 to TRBJ2-1, with D possibly TRBD2 on 5 matching bases. Looked up from germline, CDR1 is LNHNV and CDR2 is YYDKDF (reference sequence). V was cut by 5 bases and J by 9 bases, with 11 bases left in between. The CDR3 is 12 amino acids.